This T cell receptor (beta chain) stems from a study of identical twins. Findings of the study overall: Cord blood's abundant beta clonotypes had fewer insertions, unlike memory repertoires. Because invariant MAIT and iNKT cells could be present, zero-insertion analyses could be partly confounded.

In the case of this clonotype: Its specificity is not known.

The CDR3 has 18 residues. TCRdb redid the calling of the 5' RACE reads with MiXCR, one entry per CDR3 protein. The table has approximately 620,000 distinct CDR3 sequences, 8.6% seen once; the top ten hold 0.75% to 1%. These data are also associated with another study on yellow fever vaccine responses in identical twins.

Sequences were obtained from PBMCs. The sequence was collected from a woman aged 18-30 years in good health. The chain uses TRBV21-1 and TRBJ2-2; TRBD2 is the table's D call, not checked against the DNA. TRBV21-1 is a recognized pseudogene. CDR3 region: CARDPGLAGGWDTGELFF. In DNA, the CDR3 is TGTGCCAGGGATCCGGGACTAGCGGGTGGATGGGACACCGGGGAGCTGTTTTTT.